Below, 17 T cell receptor beta chains from the same sample are listed, as sequenced in a study of cytomegalovirus exposure and HLA in healthy donors. Primers: 60 Vbeta forward and 13 Jbeta reverse. Here immunoSEQ multiplex PCR was the method, and the copy in TCRdb shows in-frame clones only, minus some. This sample yields some 220,000 clones, of which 70% to 90% are seen a single time; 0.24% belongs to the top ten. The specimen sequenced was PBMCs. The receptors were sampled from a girl aged 2-10 years in good health and CMV-seronegative.

This clone appeared a few times. This chain joins TRBV19 and TRBJ1-1; possibly TRBD1 for D (5 bases). Per the germline V gene, CDR1 is LNHDA and CDR2 is SQIVND (reference sequence). The CDR3 spans 14 residues. The V end lost 7 bases, the J end lost 0 bases, and 12 bases lay between the germline ends. The CDR3 sequence: CASTIAGVNTEAFF. In DNA form, the CDR3 reads TGTGCCAGTACGATTGCGGGGGTGAACACTGAAGCTTTCTTT.

The J gene is TRBJ1-2, the V gene TRBV7-9; TRBD1 is a possible D gene (5 bases). Germline V gives CDR1 SEHNR, CDR2 FQNEAQ (reference sequence). CDR3 length: 14 amino acids. The V gene lost 3 bases and the J gene lost 0 bases, with 8 bases spanning the gap. The CDR3 protein is CASSFQGANYGYTF. The CDR3 coding sequence is TGTGCCAGCAGCTTTCAGGGCGCTAACTATGGCTACACCTTC.

The J gene is TRBJ1-1, the V gene TRBV7-2, with D tentatively TRBD1 (6 bases). V dropped 5 bases and J dropped 0 bases, with 16 bases sitting between them. CDR3 size: 16 residues. Per the germline V gene, CDR1 is SGHTA and CDR2 is FQGNSA. Written as DNA, the CDR3 is TGTGCCAGCAGCCCCAGACAGGTCCTTATGAACACTGAAGCTTTCTTT. It codes for CASSPRQVLMNTEAFF. Complete variable domain (other parts from reference TRBV7-2 and TRBJ1-1): GAGVSQSPSNKVTEKGKDVELRCDPISGHTALYWYRQSLGQGLEFLIYFQGNSAPDKSGLPSDRFSAERTGGSVSTLTIQRTQQEDSAVYLCASSPRQVLMNTEAFFGQGTRLTVV.

This clone was detected only a few times. The chain has TRBV19 and TRBJ2-2; 8 nucleotides line up with TRBD1. Germline CDR1 and CDR2: LNHDA and SQIVND (reference sequence). There are 16 residues in the CDR3. V trimming: 1 base; J trimming: 1 base; junction bases outside the gene matches: 2. The CDR3 region has the DNA TGTGCCAGTAGTATAGGACAGGGGTTGAACACCGGGGAGCTGTTTTTT. The encoded protein is CASSIGQGLNTGELFF.

V and J are TRBV15 and TRBJ2-1; TRBD2 agrees at 9 bases. After removal of 3 bases from V and 7 bases from J, the junction contained 1 base not matched to a gene. Germline CDR1 reads LNHNV; CDR2 reads YYDKDF (reference sequence). The CDR3 sequence is 13 residues long. The CDR3 region has the DNA TGTGCCACCAGCAGGCTAGCGGGGAATGAGCAGTTCTTC. As protein: CATSRLAGNEQFF.

The chain joins TRBV23-1 to TRBJ1-1, with 8 bases that match TRBD1. TRBV23-1 is an ORF for which the function is uncertain. The CDR3 has 14 residues. V lost 9 bases and J lost 4; bases outside the gene matches: 10. The CDR3 is CARNIGQGLTEAFF. CDR3 DNA sequence: TGCGCCAGGAATATTGGACAGGGTCTCACTGAAGCTTTCTTT.

This chain connects TRBV25-1 to TRBJ1-1; D remains ambiguous. With 4 bases removed from V and 6 bases from J, the gap between germline ends came to 15 bases. Germline CDR1 and CDR2: MGHDK and SYGVNS. This CDR3 region has 14 residues. CDR3 nucleotides: TGTGCCAGCAGTGGAGCAACGAGAACGGCTGAAGCTTTCTTT. Encoded protein: CASSGATRTAEAFF.

This clone was seen only a few times. The rearrangement joins TRBV5-1 to TRBJ2-3, with TRBD1 matching over 9 bases. Germline-derived CDR1 and CDR2 are SGHRS and YFSETQ. V gave up 6 bases and J gave up 3 bases; unmatched junction bases: 8. The CDR3 length is 15 residues. CDR3 bases: TGCGCCAGCAAATTACCCGGGACAGGGACAGATACGCAGTATTTT. This encodes CASKLPGTGTDTQYF.

This chain uses TRBV4-1 with TRBJ1-6; 10 bases agree with TRBD1. CDR1 MGHRA and CDR2 YSYEKL come from the germline V gene. This CDR3 comprises 17 residues. The V gene end was trimmed by 4 bases and the J gene end by 5 bases; junction bases not matched to a gene: 8. CDR3 bases: TGCGCCAGCAGCCCTATCCGGACAGGGGGGAATAATTCACCCCTCCACTTT. Its translation is CASSPIRTGGNNSPLHF.

This sequence joins TRBV27 and TRBJ2-4; 7 bases align to TRBD1. The germline V gene encodes CDR1 MNHEY and CDR2 SMNVEV (reference sequence). J was trimmed by 4 bases and V by 8 bases; bases with no gene match: 5. The CDR3 extends over 13 amino acids. The CDR3 DNA sequence: TGTGCCAGCGGGGGACAGCCAAAAAACATTCAGTACTTC. This codes for CASGGQPKNIQYF.

This clone occurred a few times. V gene TRBV6-1 combines with J gene TRBJ1-2; TRBD1 might be the D (6 bases). The CDR3 runs to 15 residues. Per the germline V gene, CDR1 is MNHNS and CDR2 is SASEGT. Trimming cost V 5 bases and J 3 bases, with 16 bases left between them. The DNA for the CDR3 is TGTGCCAGCAGTTTAGACAGGTTCCTCCACTATGGCTACACCTTC. Translation gives CASSLDRFLHYGYTF.

The chain employs TRBV4-2 and TRBJ2-7; 8 bases match TRBD2. Trimming at V came to 4 bases and at J to 4 bases, leaving 9 bases not matched to a gene. Germline CDR1 reads LGHNA; CDR2 reads YNFKEQ. The CDR3 is 15 residues long. The DNA for the CDR3 is TGTGCCAGCAGCCCCCAGGGAGCGGGAGCGTACGAGCAGTACTTC. Residues: CASSPQGAGAYEQYF.

The chain has TRBV20-1 and TRBJ2-7; TRBD1 might be the D (5 bases). This CDR3 has 11 amino acids. The germline CDR1 and CDR2 sequences are DFQATT and SNEGSKA (reference sequence). Trimming took 6 bases from V and 2 from J, leaving 8 bases between them. The CDR3 here is CSARETYEQYF. In DNA form, the CDR3 reads TGCAGTGCCAGGGAAACCTACGAGCAGTACTTC.

The CDR3 spells CASTPDRGTQYF. As DNA, the CDR3 is TGTGCCAGTACCCCGGACAGAGGTACGCAGTATTTT. The rearrangement uses TRBV19 and TRBJ2-3; tentatively, D is TRBD1 (6 bases). Germline lookup yields CDR1 LNHDA and CDR2 SQIVND (reference sequence). Trimming removed 7 bases at V and 8 bases at J, with 13 bases between. The CDR3 runs to 12 residues.

The CDR3: CASSQGQGREQYF. The CDR3, as DNA: TGTGCCAGCAGTCAAGGACAGGGGCGCGAGCAGTACTTC. V gene TRBV11-3 combines with J gene TRBJ2-7, with TRBD1 identical over 9 bases. The germline gives CDR1 SGHNT, CDR2 YENEEA. Trimming removed 6 bases from V and 6 bases from J; junction bases left unmatched: 6. This CDR3 region has 13 residues.

The chain joins TRBV7-6 to TRBJ2-2; D may be TRBD1 (6 bases). Germline CDR1 reads SGHVS; CDR2 reads FNYEAQ. Trimming cost V 5 bases and J 4 bases, with 14 bases left between them. The CDR3 totals 15 residues. Here the CDR3 reads CASSPRQAITGELFF. For the CDR3, the DNA is TGTGCCAGCAGCCCCCGACAGGCGATCACCGGGGAGCTGTTTTTT. The complete variable domain, with remaining parts taken from reference TRBV7-6 and TRBJ2-2, reads GAGVSQSPRYKVTKRGQDVALRCDPISGHVSLYWYRQALGQGPEFLTYFNYEAQQDKSGLPNDRFSAERPEGSISTLTIQRTEQRDSAMYRCASSPRQAITGELFFGEGSRLTVL.

This chain connects TRBV5-8 to TRBJ1-5; 7 bases match TRBD1. V trimming: 4 bases; J trimming: 5 bases; junction bases outside the gene matches: 6. Germline V lookup: CDR1 SGHTS, CDR2 YDEGEE. The CDR3 length is 14 residues. CDR3 amino acids: CASSRDRPDQPQHF. The CDR3 DNA reads as TGTGCCAGCAGCAGGGACAGACCCGATCAGCCCCAGCATTTT.